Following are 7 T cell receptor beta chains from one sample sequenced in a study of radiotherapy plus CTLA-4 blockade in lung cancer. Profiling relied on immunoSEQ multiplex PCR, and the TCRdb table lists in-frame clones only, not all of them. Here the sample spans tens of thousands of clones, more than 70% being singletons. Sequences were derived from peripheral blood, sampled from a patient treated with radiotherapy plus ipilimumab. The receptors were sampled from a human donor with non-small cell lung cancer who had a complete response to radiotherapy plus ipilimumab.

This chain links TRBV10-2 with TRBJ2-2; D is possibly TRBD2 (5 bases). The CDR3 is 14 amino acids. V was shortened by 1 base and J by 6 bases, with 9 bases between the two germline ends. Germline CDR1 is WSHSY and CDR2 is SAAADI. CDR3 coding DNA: TGCGCCAGCAGTGAGTTGTTGGAGGCCGGGGAGCTGTTTTTT. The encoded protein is CASSELLEAGELFF.

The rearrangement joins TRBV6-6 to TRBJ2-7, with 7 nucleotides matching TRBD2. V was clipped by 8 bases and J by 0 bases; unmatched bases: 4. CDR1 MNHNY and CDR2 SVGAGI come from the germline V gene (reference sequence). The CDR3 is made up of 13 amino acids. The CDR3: CASSAGISYEQYF. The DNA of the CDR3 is TGTGCCAGCTCAGCGGGGATCTCCTACGAGCAGTACTTC.

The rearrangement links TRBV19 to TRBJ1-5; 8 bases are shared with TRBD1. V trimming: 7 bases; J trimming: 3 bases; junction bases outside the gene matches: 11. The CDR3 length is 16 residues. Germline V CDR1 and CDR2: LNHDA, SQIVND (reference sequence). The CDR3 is CASTLTGGRFNQPQHF. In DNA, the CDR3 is TGTGCCAGTACCTTAACAGGGGGGAGGTTCAATCAGCCCCAGCATTTT.

The CDR3 DNA is TGTGCCAGTAGTAGCAGGTTATCTAGCACAGATACGCAGTATTTT. The encoded protein is CASSSRLSSTDTQYF. J is TRBJ2-3 and V is TRBV19, with D unresolved. The V end was cut by 4 bases, the J end by 0 bases, with 11 bases between. The CDR3 has 15 amino acids. CDR1 is LNHDA and CDR2 is SQIVND in the germline V gene (reference sequence). The full variable domain, completed using reference TRBV19 and TRBJ2-3, is DGGITQSPKYLFRKEGQNVTLSCEQNLNHDAMYWYRQDPGQGLRLIYYSQIVNDFQKGDIAEGYSVSREKKESFPLTVTSAQKNPTAFYLCASSSRLSSTDTQYFGPGTRLTVL.

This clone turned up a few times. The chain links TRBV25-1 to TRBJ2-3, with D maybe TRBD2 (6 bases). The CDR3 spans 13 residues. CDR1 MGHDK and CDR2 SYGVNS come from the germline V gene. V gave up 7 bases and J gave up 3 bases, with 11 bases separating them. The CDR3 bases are TGTGCCAGCACAGGACTAAGTACAGATACGCAGTATTTT. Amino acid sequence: CASTGLSTDTQYF.

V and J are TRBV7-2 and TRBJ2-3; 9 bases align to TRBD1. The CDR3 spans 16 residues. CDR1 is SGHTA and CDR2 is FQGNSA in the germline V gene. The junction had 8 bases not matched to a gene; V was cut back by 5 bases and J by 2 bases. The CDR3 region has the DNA TGTGCCAGCAGCGCGGGACAGGGCCGGCACACAGATACGCAGTATTTT. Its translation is CASSAGQGRHTDTQYF.

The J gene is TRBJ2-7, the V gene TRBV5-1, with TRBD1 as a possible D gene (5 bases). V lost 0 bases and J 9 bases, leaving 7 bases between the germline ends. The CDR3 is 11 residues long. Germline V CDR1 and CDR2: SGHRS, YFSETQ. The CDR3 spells CASSLAGWQYF. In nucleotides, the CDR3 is TGCGCCAGCAGCTTGGCAGGGTGGCAGTACTTC.